This T cell receptor (beta chain) is drawn from a study of T cell repertoires in cytomegalovirus infection. In the study overall: Matching HLA type, along with CMV infection, was indicated by public TCR beta signatures.

A single record per CDR3 protein comes from TCRdb applying MiXCR to the reads. The table has about 830,000 distinct CDR3 sequences, approximately 29% seen once; the top ten hold 9.5% to 15%. This clonotype was counted many times. The target antigen is unknown. CDR3 length equals 15 residues. Trimming took off 5 bases at V and 3 bases at J, with 16 bases between the two ends. Sequenced here: cultured CD8+ T cells from PBMCs, sampled from culture after CMV antigen stimulation. The rearrangement joins TRBV12-3 or TRBV12-4 to TRBJ1-2; tentatively, D is TRBD1 (6 bases). The TCR originated in a human donor in good health (CMV status not recorded). Some clones in this sample may be carry-over from other donors' samples. The CDR3 protein is CASSPAGAGDYGYTF. CDR3 sequence (DNA): TGTGCCAGCAGTCCTGCAGGGGCAGGGGACTATGGCTACACCTTC.